This TCR beta chain stems from a study of blood T cell repertoires in COVID-19. Study context: From the United States, Italy and Spain came samples of acute and convalescent COVID-19. T cells, B-cell-depleted T cells, or PBMCs supplied cDNA or gDNA.

Those enrolled in Seattle joined during active infection and were followed longitudinally afterward. As processed by the authors: Estimates of nucleated cell counts were drawn from the amplification of reference gene primers. The method was immunoSEQ multiplex PCR; TCRdb's version includes in-frame clones alone and lacks a portion of them. V and J calls and clone size are as listed in that table; D and trimming were resolved from the DNA. The sample contains roughly 330,000 clones, 87% of which appear only once. Trimming removed 5 bases at V and 2 bases at J, with 9 bases between. The length of the CDR3 is 13 residues. Per germline, CDR1 SGHRS and CDR2 YFSETQ.

J is TRBJ2-3 and V is TRBV5-1; a possible D gene is TRBD2 (5 bases). This TCR derives from a man aged 25 to 40 with COVID-19, enrolled during active disease. Sequencing used peripheral blood. The CDR3 sequence is CASRGLTTDTQYF. CDR3 DNA sequence: TGCGCCAGCAGAGGACTCACCACAGATACGCAGTATTTT.